This T cell receptor (beta chain) was captured by sequencing in a study of cytomegalovirus exposure and HLA in healthy donors. Study results and limitations: The sole available immune exposure information was CMV serostatus.

The PCR was carried out with 60 Vbeta primers and 13 Jbeta primers. The table came from immunoSEQ multiplex PCR; TCRdb's copy has only in-frame clones and leaves some out. The data show about 86,000 clones, around three quarters seen once. V was clipped by 5 bases and J by 2 bases, with 6 bases between them. CDR1 and CDR2 (germline): MNHNY, SVGAGI (reference sequence). This CDR3 has 12 residues. Note on this clone: Its specificity is unknown.

This receptor was obtained from a man in his fifties or sixties in good health and CMV-seronegative. This chain links TRBV6-6 with TRBJ2-5; D remains unclear. The sequencing input was PBMCs. Here the CDR3 DNA reads TGTGCCAGCAGTCCCCAGCAAGAGACCCAGTACTTC. Translation: CASSPQQETQYF.